This note documents a single T cell receptor beta chain sequence. The data belong to a study of T cell changes during pregnancy in multiple sclerosis. This CDR3 is 12 amino acids long. The ends were cut back, 2 bases at V and 8 bases at J, with 12 bases in the middle. Germline CDR1 is GTSNPN and CDR2 is SVGIG (reference sequence). The protocol was immunoSEQ multiplex PCR, while the TCRdb copy is restricted to in-frame clones and leaves out a portion. Among approximately 65,000 clones listed, approximately 90% were seen once. Sequencing was performed on peripheral blood, taken in the third trimester of pregnancy. This sequence was found in a female donor in good health, enrolled as a control in a pregnancy study. V and J are TRBV30 and TRBJ1-2, with unresolved D. The DNA of the CDR3 is TGTGCCTGGAGTCCCTCCGCGGGCGGCTACACCTTC. Its protein product is CAWSPSAGGYTF.